Each of the 10 T cell receptor beta chains below was sequenced from the same sample in a study of T cell responses to AZD1222 COVID-19 vaccine. The data were produced by immunoSEQ multiplex PCR, yet TCRdb's version contains in-frame clones alone and is incomplete. The data contain about 120,000 clones, roughly 84% of them singletons. This sample comprised peripheral blood, obtained on day 0 of AZD1222 vaccination. The source of these receptors is an adult in good health.

The chain links TRBV6-6 to TRBJ1-2, with D possibly being TRBD1 (6 bases). V was cut by 7 bases and J by 2 bases, with 14 bases left in between. The CDR3 totals 14 residues. CDR1 and CDR2 (germline): MNHNY, SVGAGI (reference sequence). CDR3 sequence (DNA): TGTGCCAGCATTAACAGGGAGGGGAACTATGGCTACACCTTC. This gives the protein CASINREGNYGYTF.

This sequence joins TRBV5-4 and TRBJ1-3; D possibly corresponds to TRBD1 (5 bases). The V end was cut by 1 base, the J end by 2 bases, with 7 bases between. Germline V CDR1 and CDR2: SGHNT, YYREEE (reference sequence). The CDR3 is 14 amino acids. CDR3 region: CASSLLTAGNTIYF. In DNA, the CDR3 is TGTGCCAGCAGCTTGTTGACAGCTGGAAACACCATATATTTT. The variable domain in full, with the rest retrieved from reference TRBV5-4 and TRBJ1-3, is ETGVTQSPTHLIKTRGQQVTLRCSSQSGHNTVSWYQQALGQGPQFIFQYYREEENGRGNFPPRFSGLQFPNYSSELNVNALELDDSALYLCASSLLTAGNTIYFGEGSWLTVV.

The rearrangement links TRBV7-6 to TRBJ1-4, with unresolved D. The germline gives CDR1 SGHVS, CDR2 FNYEAQ. Deletions cut 5 bases from V and 0 bases from J, with 10 bases between. The CDR3 is 15 amino acids. CDR3 in amino acids: CASSPWWSTNEKLFF. The DNA for the CDR3 is TGTGCCAGCAGCCCGTGGTGGTCAACTAATGAAAAACTGTTTTTT.

The V call is TRBV3-1 (or the pseudogene TRBV3-2), the J call TRBJ2-4; 13 bases line up with TRBD2. V shed 4 bases, J shed 7 bases, and the junction held 4 bases outside the gene matches. The germline V gene encodes CDR1 LGHDT and CDR2 YNNKEL (reference sequence). The CDR3 runs 15 residues. CDR3 nucleotide sequence: TGTGCCAGCAGCCTTACTAGCGGGGGGGCGAACATTCAGTACTTC. Translating it yields CASSLTSGGANIQYF.

This chain connects TRBV24-1 to TRBJ1-1; D unresolved. Germline V gives CDR1 KGHDR, CDR2 SFDVKD. This CDR3 region has 13 residues. Trimming pared 3 bases from V and 2 bases from J, leaving 6 bases between. The CDR3 coding sequence is TGTGCCACCAGTGATGGACTAAACACTGAAGCTTTCTTT. Translation: CATSDGLNTEAFF.

The chain uses TRBV28 and TRBJ1-4; 8 nucleotides agree with TRBD1. CDR3 size: 15 residues. Germline-derived CDR1 and CDR2 are MDHEN and SYDVKM. With V trimmed by 5 bases and J by 7 bases, 9 bases remained unmatched. CDR3 in amino acids: CASSDPQGDAEKLFF. For the CDR3, the DNA is TGTGCCAGCAGTGATCCACAGGGGGATGCTGAAAAACTGTTTTTT.

This clone was counted once. The V gene is TRBV20-1, the J gene TRBJ1-2; the D is unclear. V lost 3 bases and J lost 2, with 10 bases in between. The CDR3 totals 13 residues. Per the germline V gene, CDR1 is DFQATT and CDR2 is SNEGSKA (reference sequence). In DNA form, the CDR3 reads TGCAGTGCTAGTCACCGCCTAAACTATGGCTACACCTTC. Amino acid sequence: CSASHRLNYGYTF.

In regard to this clone: The sample has other DNA sequences that encode this CDR3 too. The J gene is TRBJ1-1, the V gene TRBV28; no firm D call. The germline gives CDR1 MDHEN, CDR2 SYDVKM. This CDR3 region has 11 residues. Trimming shortened V by 8 bases and J by 2 bases, and 6 bases separated the two germline ends. The CDR3 protein is CASRLNTEAFF. The CDR3 DNA sequence: TGTGCCAGCCGATTAAACACTGAAGCTTTCTTT.

Regarding this clone: Other DNA sequences in this sample translate to the same CDR3. This sequence joins TRBV2 and TRBJ1-1, with D hard to call. Germline V gene lookup returns CDR1 SNHLY and CDR2 FYNNEI. The CDR3 extends over 10 amino acids. Between the trimmed V and J ends, which lost 9 bases and 7 bases, there was a span of 9 bases. The CDR3 spells CASSVGEAFF. CDR3 coding DNA: TGTGCCAGTAGCGTTGGTGAAGCTTTCTTT.

The chain is built from TRBV7-9 and TRBJ2-3; 13 bases match TRBD2. With V trimmed by 5 bases and J by 3 bases, 8 bases remained unmatched. CDR3 length: 17 residues. CDR1 and CDR2 (germline): SEHNR, FQNEAQ (reference sequence). CDR3 nucleotide sequence: TGTGCCAGCAGCATCGAGGGACTAGCGGGAATGACAGATACGCAGTATTTT. Protein product: CASSIEGLAGMTDTQYF.